This passage covers 15 T cell receptor beta chains from one sample sequenced in a study of T cells in Graves' hyperthyroidism and ophthalmopathy. Amplification yielded TCR beta CDR3 regions, with RNA transcripts as the source. HTBI primers were used for first-round RT-PCR of the TCR CDR3. TCRdb fed the multiplex PCR reads into MiXCR, producing one record per CDR3 protein. The table records 250,000 to 300,000 distinct CDR3 sequences, less than 20% of them present only once. Sample: blood. Receptors originate from a man over 45 with Graves' ophthalmopathy.

This clonotype was seen ten or more times. The chain combines TRBV4-1 with TRBJ2-1, with 8 bases aligning to TRBD2. CDR3 length: 16 residues. Losses at the gene ends were 7 bases for V and 6 bases for J; bases not matched to a gene: 14. The germline gives CDR1 MGHRA, CDR2 YSYEKL. This chain's CDR3 is CASTRGPAGGSNEQFF. CDR3 bases: TGCGCCAGCACGAGGGGCCCGGCGGGAGGATCCAATGAGCAGTTCTTC.

This clonotype was counted at least ten times. The gene calls are TRBV2 and TRBJ2-7; D might be TRBD1 (6 bases). The V gene's germline CDR1 is SNHLY and CDR2 FYNNEI. The CDR3 is made up of 14 amino acids. Trimming removed 7 bases from V and 7 bases from J, with 20 bases in between. CDR3 protein: CASMERTALREQYF. The CDR3 coding sequence is TGTGCCAGCATGGAACGGACAGCACTACGGGAGCAGTACTTC.

The sample holds many counts of this clonotype. This chain uses TRBV18 with TRBJ2-5, with 7 bases lining up with TRBD1. The V segment lost 6 bases and the J segment 0 bases; nucleotides outside the gene matches: 7. The CDR3 spans 15 residues. Germline assignment: CDR1 KGHSH and CDR2 LQKENI. In nucleotides, the CDR3 is TGTGCCAGCTCCGCAAACGGACAGGACCAAGAGACCCAGTACTTC. Its translation: CASSANGQDQETQYF.

A remark on this clonotype: Given a much more abundant clone one base away, this may be a read error. The rearrangement uses TRBV7-8 and TRBJ1-4, with D possibly TRBD1 on 5 matching bases. Trimming removed 5 bases at V and 7 bases at J, with 26 bases between. Germline CDR1 reads SGHVS; CDR2 reads FQNEAQ. The CDR3 runs 18 residues. The CDR3 DNA reads TGTGCCAGCAGCCCAAAGTATTACAGGAGAGGAGAAGGTGAAAAACTGTTTTTT. It translates to CASSPKYYRRGEGEKLFF. The variable domain in full, completed from reference TRBV7-8 and TRBJ1-4, reads GAGVSQSPRYKVAKRGQDVALRCDPISGHVSLFWYQQALGQGPEFLTYFQNEAQLDKSGLPSDRFFAERPEGSVSTLKIQRTQQEDSAVYLCASSPKYYRRGEGEKLFFGSGTQLSVL.

The chain uses TRBV27 and TRBJ2-3; D may be TRBD2 (6 bases). V lost 5 bases and J 2 bases, leaving 14 bases between the germline ends. This CDR3 contains 15 residues. Germline CDR1 reads MNHEY; CDR2 reads SMNVEV (reference sequence). The CDR3, as DNA: TGTGCCAGCAGTATCATTAGCGGATTCACAGATACGCAGTATTTT. The encoded protein is CASSIISGFTDTQYF.

This chain joins TRBV5-1 and TRBJ2-1; 10 nucleotides agree with TRBD2. CDR1 SGHRS and CDR2 YFSETQ come from the germline V gene. V lost 0 bases, J lost 4 bases, and 4 bases stayed unmatched. CDR3 length equals 16 residues. The CDR3 reads CASSLEAGGQYNEQFF. The CDR3 DNA is TGCGCCAGCAGCTTGGAAGCGGGAGGGCAGTACAATGAGCAGTTCTTC.

The chain carries TRBV28 and TRBJ1-5; D is ambiguous. Trimming stripped 6 bases from V and 0 bases from J, with 18 bases between. CDR1 MDHEN and CDR2 SYDVKM come from the germline V gene. The CDR3 consists of 17 residues. Here the CDR3 reads CASREDRHTYSNQPQHF. The DNA of the CDR3 is TGTGCCAGCAGAGAAGACCGACATACCTATAGCAATCAGCCCCAGCATTTT.

This clonotype showed up many times. The CDR3 loop reads CSARDPWTGEADTQYF. In DNA, the CDR3 is TGCAGTGCTAGAGATCCATGGACGGGAGAGGCAGATACGCAGTATTTT. The chain links TRBV20-1 to TRBJ2-3, with D tentatively TRBD2 (6 bases). This CDR3 comprises 16 residues. The germline V and J ends were trimmed by 0 bases and 4 bases, with 17 bases remaining between them. Germline V lookup: CDR1 DFQATT, CDR2 SNEGSKA (reference sequence).

This clonotype was seen repeatedly, ten times or more. This chain links TRBV2 with TRBJ2-6; perhaps TRBD2 as D (5 bases). The germline V gene has CDR1 SNHLY and CDR2 FYNNEI. The CDR3 is made up of 13 amino acids. V lost 10 bases to trimming and J lost 0 bases, with 7 bases between them. As DNA, the CDR3 is TGTGCCACCCGGGACTCTGGGGCCAACGTCCTGACTTTC. It codes for CATRDSGANVLTF.

The chain couples TRBV12-3 or TRBV12-4 to TRBJ2-3, with 11 bases fitting TRBD2. The trim removed 10 bases at V and 3 bases at J, leaving 12 bases unmatched. The CDR3 totals 16 residues. CDR3 DNA sequence: TGTGCCAACAGAACCACTAGCGGGAGAGTGACAGATACGCAGTATTTT. Its protein is CANRTTSGRVTDTQYF.

This clonotype was counted only a few times. V usage is TRBV29-1 and J usage is TRBJ2-3; tentative D call: TRBD2 (6 bases). Germline loops: CDR1 SQVTM, CDR2 ANQGSEA. V lost 5 bases to trimming and J lost 4 bases, with 16 bases between them. The CDR3 totals 14 residues. CDR3 region: CSVMRDSSADTQYF. As DNA, the CDR3 is TGCAGCGTTATGCGAGATTCTAGCGCAGATACGCAGTATTTT.

This sequence joins TRBV5-4 and TRBJ2-7, with D perhaps assigned TRBD1 or TRBD2 (5 bases each). The CDR3 length is 15 residues. Germline CDR1 and CDR2: SGHNT and YYREEE (reference sequence). Trimming pared 1 base from V and 0 bases from J, leaving 11 bases between. CDR3 amino acids: CASSLWDRGSYEQYF. CDR3 coding DNA: TGTGCCAGCAGCTTGTGGGACCGAGGCTCCTACGAGCAGTACTTC.

The chain uses TRBV6-1 and TRBJ2-3, with D tentatively TRBD1 (6 bases). The CDR3 extends over 15 amino acids. V gave up 7 bases and J gave up 5 bases, with 19 bases separating them. Germline V CDR1 and CDR2: MNHNS, SASEGT. CDR3 residues: CASTSGASGRDTQYF. The CDR3, as DNA: TGTGCCAGCACCTCAGGGGCCTCAGGTCGAGATACGCAGTATTTT.

This clonotype was seen just once. The chain couples TRBV9 to TRBJ2-1, with 7 bases identical to TRBD2. The trim removed 2 bases at V and 2 bases at J, leaving 7 bases unmatched. The CDR3 runs to 16 residues. Germline assignment: CDR1 SGDLS and CDR2 YYNGEE. CDR3 sequence (DNA): TGTGCCAGCAGCGTTGGCGGGAGTGGGGCCTACAATGAGCAGTTCTTC. Its protein is CASSVGGSGAYNEQFF. Filled out from reference TRBV9 and TRBJ2-1, the complete variable domain reads DSGVTQTPKHLITATGQRVTLRCSPRSGDLSVYWYQQSLDQGLQFLIQYYNGEERAKGNILERFSAQQFPDLHSELNLSSLELGDSALYFCASSVGGSGAYNEQFFGPGTRLTVL.

The V and J genes are TRBV15 and TRBJ2-3, with 10 positions matching TRBD2. Trimming took 5 bases from V and 3 from J; bases not matched to a gene: 11. This CDR3 contains 17 residues. Germline V gives CDR1 LNHNV, CDR2 YYDKDF (reference sequence). The CDR3 DNA follows: TGTGCCACCAGCTCGCTTTATAGCGGGAGGCGAACAGATACGCAGTATTTT. Amino acid sequence: CATSSLYSGRRTDTQYF. The full variable domain, its missing parts supplied by reference TRBV15 and TRBJ2-3, is DAMVIQNPRYQVTQFGKPVTLSCSQTLNHNVMYWYQQKSSQAPKLLFHYYDKDFNNEADTPDNFQSRRPNTSFCFLDIRSPGLGDTAMYLCATSSLYSGRRTDTQYFGPGTRLTVL.